The 13 T cell receptor beta chains given below trace back to one sample, sequenced in a study of blood T cell repertoires in COVID-19. Method: immunoSEQ multiplex PCR; TCRdb's copy keeps in-frame clones and lacks some. Of over 110,000 clones listed, around nine tenths are singletons. Sequenced material: peripheral blood. These TCRs come from a woman aged 45 to 65 with acute or convalescent COVID-19.

The chain uses TRBV3-1 (or the pseudogene TRBV3-2) and TRBJ1-6, with TRBD1 matching 8 bases. The CDR3 consists of 15 residues. The germline CDR1 and CDR2 sequences are LGHDT and YNNKEL (reference sequence). Trimming at V came to 3 bases and at J to 9 bases, leaving 7 bases not matched to a gene. CDR3 sequence: CASSHYRGSGSPLHF. Written as DNA, the CDR3 is TGTGCCAGCAGCCACTACAGGGGGTCGGGTTCACCCCTCCACTTT.

The chain carries TRBV6-5 and TRBJ1-2; D unresolved. Per the germline V gene, CDR1 is MNHEY and CDR2 is SVGAGI. The V gene lost 2 bases and the J gene lost 6 bases, with 13 bases spanning the gap. This CDR3 contains 14 residues. In nucleotides, the CDR3 is TGTGCCAGCAGTTACCCGGGGTCGTTGGATGGCTACACCTTC. This encodes CASSYPGSLDGYTF.

The gene calls are TRBV7-3 and TRBJ1-1; D perhaps matches TRBD1 (6 bases). Trimming stripped 5 bases from V and 4 bases from J, with 14 bases between. Germline V gene data show CDR1 as SGHTA and CDR2 as FQGTGA. There are 14 residues in the CDR3. In DNA form, the CDR3 reads TGTGCCAGCAGCCAAGCAGGGGTAAGCACTGAAGCTTTCTTT. Translation: CASSQAGVSTEAFF. Looking up the rest from reference TRBV7-3 and TRBJ1-1 gives the full variable domain: GAGVSQTPSNKVTEKGKYVELRCDPISGHTALYWYRQSLGQGPEFLIYFQGTGAADDSGLPNDRFFAVRPEGSVSTLKIQRTERGDSAVYLCASSQAGVSTEAFFGQGTRLTVV.

This clone occurred a few times. V usage is TRBV7-8 and J usage is TRBJ2-5, with 10 bases fitting TRBD1. Germline assignment: CDR1 SGHVS and CDR2 FQNEAQ. The CDR3 extends over 14 amino acids. V was clipped by 5 bases and J by 5 bases; unmatched bases: 5. The CDR3 bases are TGTGCCAGCAGCCGACAGGGGGCGTGGGAGACCCAGTACTTC. It encodes CASSRQGAWETQYF.

This clone was seen just once. The chain uses TRBV10-3 and TRBJ2-1, with 10 bases lining up with TRBD2. The V gene's germline CDR1 is ENHRY and CDR2 SYGVKD. V trimming: 7 bases; J trimming: 5 bases; junction bases outside the gene matches: 5. There are 14 residues in the CDR3. The CDR3 region is CAINSGRIHNEQFF. The DNA for the CDR3 is TGTGCCATCAATAGCGGGAGGATACACAATGAGCAGTTCTTC.

This chain connects TRBV4-2 to TRBJ2-1, with no clear D. Trimming took off 0 bases at V and 2 bases at J, with 11 bases between the two ends. Germline assignment: CDR1 LGHNA and CDR2 YNFKEQ. This CDR3 is built from 16 residues. The DNA for the CDR3 is TGTGCCAGCAGCCAAGATAGAGGATGGGCCTACAATGAGCAGTTCTTC. This encodes CASSQDRGWAYNEQFF.

CDR3 DNA: TGTGCCAGCAGTTACCCCCCGGGGGACAGCAATCAGCCCCAGCATTTT. This encodes CASSYPPGDSNQPQHF. The chain links TRBV6-5 to TRBJ1-5; perhaps TRBD1 as D (5 bases). CDR3 size: 16 residues. The germline gives CDR1 MNHEY, CDR2 SVGAGI. V lost 2 bases and J 1 base, leaving 12 bases between the germline ends.

The V call is TRBV7-3, the J call TRBJ2-1; D remains unclear. The CDR3 loop spans 13 amino acids. V lost 1 base and J lost 8, with 9 bases in between. Germline V gene data show CDR1 as SGHTA and CDR2 as FQGTGA. In DNA form, the CDR3 reads TGTGCCAGCAGCTTAAACGACTTCCATGAGCAGTTCTTC. Translating it yields CASSLNDFHEQFF.

The genes are TRBV19 and TRBJ1-6; D unresolved. Germline CDR1 and CDR2: LNHDA and SQIVND (reference sequence). The ends were cut back, 4 bases at V and 4 bases at J, with 14 bases in the middle. The CDR3 is made up of 16 amino acids. In DNA, the CDR3 is TGTGCCAGTAGTAGCGTTGACGGAGTTTATAATTCACCCCTCCACTTT. Protein sequence: CASSSVDGVYNSPLHF.

The rearrangement uses TRBV4-1 and TRBJ2-7; 9 bases map to TRBD1. Germline values: CDR1 MGHRA, CDR2 YSYEKL. The CDR3 is 15 amino acids. V shed 1 base and J 3 bases; nucleotides not matched to a gene: 4. Written as DNA, the CDR3 is TGCGCCAGCAGCCAAGGGGGACAGGGAAACTACGAGCAGTACTTC. Protein: CASSQGGQGNYEQYF.

The chain combines TRBV5-1 with TRBJ1-1; D is perhaps TRBD1 (5 bases). Trimming stripped 4 bases from V and 11 bases from J, with 12 bases between. Germline V CDR1 and CDR2: SGHRS, YFSETQ. This CDR3 has 11 residues. This CDR3 is CASSTEAGAFF. The DNA for the CDR3 is TGCGCCAGCAGCACGGAAGCAGGGGCTTTCTTT.

The chain has TRBV7-3 and TRBJ2-3, with 8 bases identical to TRBD2. Germline trimming cut 2 bases from V and 2 bases from J; bases unmatched to any gene: 3. Germline values: CDR1 SGHTA, CDR2 FQGTGA. There are 15 residues in the CDR3. This CDR3 reads CASSLGLAITDTQYF. Here the CDR3 DNA reads TGTGCCAGCAGCTTAGGACTAGCTATCACAGATACGCAGTATTTT.

This clone came up once. The chain carries TRBV6-5 and TRBJ2-5; 7 bases align to TRBD2. The junction had 6 bases not matched to a gene; V was cut back by 2 bases and J by 0 bases. This CDR3 spans 16 amino acids. Germline-derived CDR1 and CDR2 are MNHEY and SVGAGI. CDR3 amino acids: CASSYVRGSHQETQYF. DNA for the CDR3: TGTGCCAGCAGTTACGTCCGCGGGAGCCACCAAGAGACCCAGTACTTC.